The 24 T cell receptor beta chains below come from one sample, sequenced in a study of T-cell memory formation after mild COVID-19. TCRdb reprocessed the 5' RACE reads via MiXCR and lists one record per CDR3 protein. The sample consists of 350,000 to 400,000 distinct CDR3 sequences, about 15% of them appearing once. Input material: PBMCs or a T cell subset sorted from them (not recorded which). The origin of the receptors is a man between 18 and 29 years old who had mild COVID-19 (a few samples of this study predate the infection). Cell type and time point are not known.

This clonotype occurred many times. The rearrangement uses TRBV11-1 and TRBJ2-3; 8 bases agree with TRBD2. The germline CDR1 and CDR2 sequences are SGHAT and FQDESV (reference sequence). The CDR3 contains 13 residues. After removal of 8 bases from V and 3 bases from J, the junction contained 4 bases not matched to a gene. The chain's CDR3 is CASGGGMTDTQYF. CDR3 bases: TGTGCCAGCGGCGGGGGGATGACAGATACGCAGTATTTT.

The V gene is TRBV12-3 or TRBV12-4, the J gene TRBJ2-4, with 7 bases lining up with TRBD1. CDR3 size: 12 residues. The V gene end was trimmed by 3 bases and the J gene end by 10 bases; junction bases not matched to a gene: 3. This chain's CDR3 is CASSFTGEIQYF. CDR3 nucleotides: TGTGCCAGCAGTTTCACAGGGGAGATTCAGTACTTC.

V is TRBV6-2 or TRBV6-3 and J is TRBJ1-5, with 8 bases that match TRBD1. The CDR3 extends over 15 amino acids. V shed 0 bases, J shed 4 bases, and the junction held 2 bases outside the gene matches. Looked up from germline, CDR1 is MNHEY and CDR2 is SVGEGT. CDR3 region: CASSYSDRVNQPQHF. In DNA, the CDR3 is TGTGCCAGCAGTTACTCGGACAGGGTTAATCAGCCCCAGCATTTT.

The chain links TRBV6-2 or TRBV6-3 to TRBJ2-1, with 12 bases fitting TRBD1. J gave up 4 bases and V 6 bases, and 13 bases lay outside the gene matches. CDR3 length equals 18 residues. Germline assignment: CDR1 MNHEY and CDR2 SVGEGT. For the CDR3, the DNA is TGTGCCAGCAGATTTCTTCCGGGACAGGGGGCTCATTACAATGAGCAGTTCTTC. Translated: CASRFLPGQGAHYNEQFF.

V is TRBV11-3 and J is TRBJ1-1; weak D call: TRBD1 (5 bases). Germline V gene data show CDR1 as SGHNT and CDR2 as YENEEA. V lost 1 base and J 6 bases, leaving 18 bases between the germline ends. This CDR3 is built from 16 residues. In nucleotides, the CDR3 is TGTGCCAGCAGCTTAGTAGTTCGTGGGGGAAGGTCTGAAGCTTTCTTT. Amino acids: CASSLVVRGGRSEAFF.

This clonotype showed up just a few times. The rearrangement joins TRBV5-5 to TRBJ1-1; D is unresolved. CDR3 size: 13 residues. V lost 1 base and J 4 bases, leaving 8 bases between the germline ends. Germline values: CDR1 SGHKS, CDR2 YYEKEE (reference sequence). The CDR3 DNA follows: TGTGCCAGCAGCTTGCGGGAAAGCACTGAAGCTTTCTTT. Its protein is CASSLRESTEAFF.

This clonotype was seen ten or more times. V gene TRBV20-1 combines with J gene TRBJ2-7; the D gene is possibly TRBD1 (6 bases). The CDR3 contains 14 residues. Germline CDR1 and CDR2: DFQATT and SNEGSKA (reference sequence). Trimming shortened V by 1 base and J by 5 bases, and 15 bases separated the two germline ends. The CDR3 reads CSARATGPRDEQYF. CDR3 in DNA: TGCAGTGCTAGAGCGACAGGCCCTCGCGACGAGCAGTACTTC.

This clonotype was recorded at least ten times. This chain connects TRBV24-1 to TRBJ2-3; tentatively, D is TRBD1 (5 bases). CDR3 length: 14 amino acids. Trimming pared 3 bases from V and 3 bases from J, leaving 9 bases between. Germline V gene sequence: CDR1 KGHDR, CDR2 SFDVKD. The DNA for the CDR3 is TGTGCCACCAGTGATCCGCGACAGACAGATACGCAGTATTTT. This sequence encodes CATSDPRQTDTQYF.

The chain has TRBV15 and TRBJ1-5; TRBD1 matches 9 bases. CDR3 length: 13 residues. J gave up 7 bases and V 4 bases, and 2 bases lay outside the gene matches. Germline V gene data show CDR1 as LNHNV and CDR2 as YYDKDF (reference sequence). CDR3 nucleotide sequence: TGTGCCACCAGCACGGACAGGGGACAGCCCCAGCATTTT. This sequence encodes CATSTDRGQPQHF.

There are many counts of this clonotype. This chain connects TRBV4-2 to TRBJ2-2; no firm D call. CDR1 and CDR2 from the germline V gene are LGHNA and YNFKEQ. The CDR3 consists of 13 residues. Trimming cost V 0 bases and J 5 bases, with 4 bases left between them. In nucleotides, the CDR3 is TGTGCCAGCAGCCAAGAAGATACCGGGGAGCTGTTTTTT. Its translation: CASSQEDTGELFF.

This chain uses TRBV29-1 with TRBJ2-3, with 7 bases lining up with TRBD1. CDR3 length: 13 residues. J lost 6 bases, V lost 4 bases, and 7 bases had no gene match. The germline CDR1 and CDR2 sequences are SQVTM and ANQGSEA. The DNA of the CDR3 is TGCAGCGTTGGTATGTTACAGGGGGATACGCAGTATTTT. Amino acids: CSVGMLQGDTQYF.

This clonotype was observed a handful of times. This sequence joins TRBV3-1 and TRBJ2-3; 9 bases align to TRBD2. V lost 0 bases to trimming and J lost 4 bases; unmatched junction nucleotides: 8. The CDR3 spans 17 residues. Germline CDR1 and CDR2: LGHDT and YNNKEL (reference sequence). CDR3 sequence (DNA): TGTGCCAGCAGCCAAGATTTCGGCGGGGGGGCCGCAGATACGCAGTATTTT. It is translated as CASSQDFGGGAADTQYF.

The rearrangement uses TRBV4-3 and TRBJ2-1; tentatively, D is TRBD1 or TRBD2 (6 bases each). Trimming took 3 bases from V and 6 from J, leaving 12 bases between them. CDR1 and CDR2 from the germline V gene are LGHNA and YSLEER. CDR3 length: 14 amino acids. For the CDR3, the DNA is TGCGCCAGCAGCCAGAGCAGGGGAGGCAATGAGCAGTTCTTC. It translates to CASSQSRGGNEQFF.

This clonotype has a count of ten or more. The chain couples TRBV4-3 to TRBJ2-2; the match to TRBD2 covers 13 bases. The germline CDR1 and CDR2 sequences are LGHNA and YSLEER. The CDR3 runs to 18 residues. Trimming at V came to 3 bases and at J to 7 bases, leaving 11 bases not matched to a gene. The CDR3 nucleotides read TGCGCCAGCAGCCAGGAAACCGGGACTAGCGGGGAGGACGGGGAGCTGTTTTTT. Amino acids: CASSQETGTSGEDGELFF.

V is TRBV14 and J is TRBJ1-6; maybe TRBD1 (5 bases). The germline CDR1 and CDR2 sequences are SGHDN and FVKESK. CDR3 length equals 13 residues. The V gene lost 2 bases and the J gene lost 8 bases, with 7 bases spanning the gap. Here the CDR3 reads CASSQMTDSPLHF. In DNA, the CDR3 is TGTGCCAGCAGCCAAATGACAGATTCACCCCTCCACTTT.

The chain couples TRBV9 to TRBJ2-1, with unresolved D. The CDR3 runs 13 residues. Germline V gene sequence: CDR1 SGDLS, CDR2 YYNGEE. V was pared by 3 bases and J by 9 bases, with 13 bases between. The CDR3 is CASSGADPSEQFF. The CDR3 nucleotides are TGTGCCAGCAGCGGGGCGGATCCATCTGAGCAGTTCTTC.

This clonotype came up a few times. V usage is TRBV4-2 and J usage is TRBJ2-5, with 8 bases identical to TRBD2. Germline loops: CDR1 LGHNA, CDR2 YNFKEQ. The junction had 19 bases not matched to a gene; V was cut back by 1 base and J by 9 bases. There are 18 residues in the CDR3. CDR3 coding DNA: TGTGCCAGCAGCCAAGCGGAGCTGGGACTAGGATACCAAGGGGCCCAGTACTTC. Residues: CASSQAELGLGYQGAQYF.

The chain has TRBV10-2 and TRBJ1-2; weak D call: TRBD1 (5 bases). The CDR3 extends over 13 amino acids. CDR1 is WSHSY and CDR2 is SAAADI in the germline V gene. Trimming took 7 bases from V and 8 from J, leaving 17 bases between them. The CDR3 coding sequence is TGCGCCAGCACCCCGTGGCAGGAGGGGGGCTACACCTTC. Residues: CASTPWQEGGYTF.

This chain uses TRBV4-3 with TRBJ2-2; possible D gene TRBD2, 6 bases. V dropped 0 bases and J dropped 0 bases, with 11 bases sitting between them. CDR1 and CDR2 from the germline V gene are LGHNA and YSLEER. The CDR3 spans 17 residues. CDR3 amino acids: CASSQEAGFANTGELFF. CDR3 DNA sequence: TGCGCCAGCAGCCAAGAGGCGGGGTTCGCGAACACCGGGGAGCTGTTTTTT.

The rearrangement joins TRBV20-1 to TRBJ1-2, with D unclear. V lost 5 bases to trimming and J lost 6 bases, with 7 bases between them. The CDR3 spans 10 residues. Germline CDR1 reads DFQATT; CDR2 reads SNEGSKA (reference sequence). CDR3 DNA sequence: TGCAGTGCTCGTTCGAATGGCTACACCTTC. Its translation is CSARSNGYTF.

CDR3 in amino acids: CASSFAASGDLKNIQYF. In DNA form, the CDR3 reads TGCGCCAGCAGCTTCGCGGCTAGCGGGGATCTCAAAAACATTCAGTACTTC. The chain recombines TRBV5-1 with TRBJ2-4, with 9 bases lining up with TRBD2. With 2 bases clipped from V and 3 bases from J, the junction kept 9 bases outside the gene matches. The germline CDR1 and CDR2 sequences are SGHRS and YFSETQ. This CDR3 is 17 amino acids long.

The V call is TRBV7-3, the J call TRBJ2-2, with D perhaps matching TRBD2 (6 bases). V gave up 1 base and J gave up 4 bases, with 7 bases separating them. CDR3 length equals 14 residues. Germline CDR1 and CDR2: SGHTA and FQGTGA. CDR3 loop: CASSLIGSTGELFF. The CDR3 nucleotides are TGTGCCAGCAGCTTAATCGGGAGCACCGGGGAGCTGTTTTTT.

V gene TRBV20-1 combines with J gene TRBJ1-2; D is perhaps TRBD1 (5 bases). Trimming pared 6 bases from V and 5 bases from J, leaving 19 bases between. The CDR3 totals 14 residues. Germline V lookup: CDR1 DFQATT, CDR2 SNEGSKA (reference sequence). DNA of the CDR3: TGCAGTGCCACGGGGGGAGGCAATTGGTATGGCTACACCTTC. Protein product: CSATGGGNWYGYTF.

Written as DNA, the CDR3 is TGCGCCAGCAGCCAAGGCGGGGGAATGGGGGAGACCCAGTACTTC. Amino acids: CASSQGGGMGETQYF. The rearrangement joins TRBV4-3 to TRBJ2-5, with TRBD2 matching 7 bases. The CDR3 runs to 15 residues. The trim removed 1 base at V and 5 bases at J, leaving 7 bases unmatched. The germline CDR1 and CDR2 sequences are LGHNA and YSLEER.